This T cell receptor (beta chain) is drawn from a study of OX40 agonist ivuxolimab in advanced cancers. Study in general: Hepatocellular carcinoma, melanoma, renal cell or head and neck cancer affected the dose-escalation patients. Partial responses were achieved by three patients, one with hepatocellular carcinoma and two with cutaneous melanoma.

Worth noting for this clone: Its target is unknown.

Regarding the study as a whole: CD8+ T cells were the subset that, on average, had more expanded clones than CD4+.

This table comes from immunoSEQ multiplex PCR, and its TCRdb copy is limited to in-frame clones, with some not included. Here the sample spans about 50,000 clones, roughly 77% being singletons. Germline assignment: CDR1 LNHDA and CDR2 SQIVND (reference sequence). CDR3 size: 16 residues. V was trimmed by 6 bases and J by 0 bases, leaving 15 bases between them. This clonotype originated in an adult with an advanced solid tumor such as melanoma, head and neck, liver or kidney cancer. The chain links TRBV19 to TRBJ1-5; D is undetermined. Specimen: CD4+ or CD8+ T cells sorted from blood, collected in a trial of the OX40 agonist ivuxolimab. In DNA form, the CDR3 reads TGTGCCAGTAGAAACTTCCGGGTTGATAGCAATCAGCCCCAGCATTTT. This codes for CASRNFRVDSNQPQHF.